This T cell receptor beta chain was identified in a study of blood T cell repertoires in COVID-19 (dated by TCRdb to the early 2020s). Broadly, across the study: Collaborator samples came from the United States, Italy and Spain and covered acute and convalescent phases of COVID-19. The material from the prospective study consisted of cDNA or gDNA derived from T cells, B-cell-depleted T cells, or PBMCs. The dataset comprised deeply sampled blood TCRbeta repertoires from subjects exposed to, actively infected with, or recovered from COVID-19. The repertoires were made available in a free public database intended to serve as a resource for research on the immune response to SARS-CoV-2. Samples were obtained from the ongoing ImmuneRACE study (first 160 participants) and from roughly 1,300 subjects provided by 6 global collaborators. Sample metadata almost always included a de-identified subject ID, COVID-19 status, age in years and sex. HLA class I and class II types, where available, came from metadata supplied by the sample provider rather than from assay-based typing. The full study reports these points: The quantity of clinical and demographic metadata differed by source and by participant and was supplied without curation.

The junction shows trimming of 7 bases on V and 3 bases on J, and the gene matches do not reach 11 bases of it. The germline V gene (reference sequence) provides CDR1 LNHDA and CDR2 SQIVND. The cysteine opens and the phenylalanine closes a CDR3 of 16 amino acids. The kept DNA is CDR3 alone, 48 bases in frame from the first base. Participants in the prospective study were aged 18 to 89 years, lived in 20 to 25 United States geographic areas, and enrolled through a virtual design. Cohort assignment in the prospective study relied on participant-reported clinical history from a screening survey and a study questionnaire. ImmuneRACE Cohort 3 recovered participants were defined by two consecutive negative NP/OP PCR tests, healthcare professional clearance, or symptom resolution. Each participant in the prospective study had whole blood, serum and a nasopharyngeal or oropharyngeal swab collected by mobile phlebotomists. Participants in the prospective study had the option to provide additional blood draws and questionnaires over a roughly 2-month period. Prospective study blood samples were shipped either frozen or at room temperature before DNA extraction.

The immunoSEQ Assay, a bias-controlled multiplex PCR, was used to amplify TCRbeta CDR3 regions from genomic DNA. For the original study's pipeline: Within the assay, amplification of reference gene primers was used to estimate how many nucleated cells each sample contained. Sequence reads were collapsed and filtered to measure the absolute abundance of every unique TCRbeta CDR3 rearrangement. For each sample, productive Simpson clonality was calculated as the square root of Simpson's diversity index over productive rearrangements. TCRdb re-hosts the immuneACCESS table, in-frame sequences only. Its copies lack some clones; in the studies checked, an unresolved V gene accounts for under half of them, and the cause for the rest is not known. Clone size and V and J calls were adopted from that table, with D and trimming inferred from the DNA. Present in this sample are 180,000 or so clones, over 70% of which were seen just once. About an eighth of the sample rests with the top ten.

Comment on this clone: What antigen it recognizes has not been identified. Base qualities are missing; no much larger clone stands one base away.

The rearranged chain carries TRBV19 and TRBJ1-3, with 8 bases in between that match TRBD1. The source is a woman aged 55-70 years who had recovered from COVID-19. The sequenced sample was PBMCs or T cells enriched from blood (not recorded which). The DNA sequence follows: TGTGCCAGTACCTTAACAGGGGGACGCAGTGGAAACACCATATATTTT. Translation gives CASTLTGGRSGNTIYF.